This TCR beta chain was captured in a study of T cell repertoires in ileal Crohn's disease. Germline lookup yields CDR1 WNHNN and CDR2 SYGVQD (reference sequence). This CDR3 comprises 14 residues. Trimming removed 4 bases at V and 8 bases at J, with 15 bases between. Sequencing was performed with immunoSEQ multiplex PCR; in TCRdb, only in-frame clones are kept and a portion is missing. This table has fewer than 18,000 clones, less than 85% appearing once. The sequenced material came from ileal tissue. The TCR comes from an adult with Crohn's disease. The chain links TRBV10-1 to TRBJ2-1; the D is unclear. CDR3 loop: CASSVASYNDEQFF. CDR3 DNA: TGCGCCAGCAGTGTGGCTAGTTACAACGATGAGCAGTTCTTC.